This entry concerns a single T cell receptor beta chain. The antigen is undetermined. This record belongs to a study of shared clonotypes between healthy human individuals. Findings of the study overall: Generally, naive subsets (rather than memory subsets) showed larger estimated richness. Relative to their counterparts shared across all four donors, non-shared clonotypes exhibited diminished generation probabilities.

The authors ran the assay at deep level. Every subset had its genomic DNA shared out evenly among several immunoSEQ plates. Sequencing used immunoSEQ multiplex PCR; TCRdb keeps in-frame clones, though not all of them. The repertoire holds roughly 1,800,000 clones, with around 96% as singletons. Only CD45RO-negative cells positively selected for CCR7 counted as naive CD8 cells, so terminally differentiated effector memory CD45RA+ cells were excluded. The CDR3 is 13 residues long. Deletions cut 4 bases from V and 11 bases from J, with 12 bases between. Germline V gives CDR1 SGHDN, CDR2 FVKESK. This TCR came from a man younger than 35 in good health. This sequence joins TRBV14 and TRBJ1-6; no clear D gene. Sequenced input: naive CD8+ T cells sorted from blood. CDR3 nucleotide sequence: TGTGCCAGCAGCCCGACCCCATTAACACCCCTCCACTTT. It encodes CASSPTPLTPLHF.